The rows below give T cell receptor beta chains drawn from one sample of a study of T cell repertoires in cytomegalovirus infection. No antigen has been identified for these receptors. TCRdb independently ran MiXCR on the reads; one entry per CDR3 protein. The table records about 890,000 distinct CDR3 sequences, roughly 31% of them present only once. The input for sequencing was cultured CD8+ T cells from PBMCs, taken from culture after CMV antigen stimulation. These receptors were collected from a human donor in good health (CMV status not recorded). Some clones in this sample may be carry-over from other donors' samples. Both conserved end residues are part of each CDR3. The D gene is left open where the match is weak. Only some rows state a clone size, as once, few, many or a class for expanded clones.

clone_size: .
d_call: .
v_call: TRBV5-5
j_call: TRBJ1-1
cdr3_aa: CASSLQGYNTEAFF
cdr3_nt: TGTGCCAGCAGCTTGCAGGGGTACAACACTGAAGCTTTCTTT

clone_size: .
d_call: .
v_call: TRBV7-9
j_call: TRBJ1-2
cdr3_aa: CASSLGVDANYGYTF
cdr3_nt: TGTGCCAGCAGCTTAGGGGTGGACGCCAACTATGGCTACACCTTC

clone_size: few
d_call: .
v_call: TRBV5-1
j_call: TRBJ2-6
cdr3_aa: CASSLKGANVLTF
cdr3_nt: TGCGCCAGCAGCTTGAAGGGGGCCAACGTCCTGACTTTC

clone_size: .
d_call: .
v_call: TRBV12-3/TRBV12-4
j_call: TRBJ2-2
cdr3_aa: CASSPRTGFTGELFF
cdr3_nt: TGTGCCAGCAGTCCGCGGACGGGATTCACCGGGGAGCTGTTTTTT

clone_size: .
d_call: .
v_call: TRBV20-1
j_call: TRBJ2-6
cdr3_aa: CSARSFRSGANVLTF
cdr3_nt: TGCAGTGCTAGAAGCTTCCGCTCTGGGGCCAACGTCCTGACTTTC

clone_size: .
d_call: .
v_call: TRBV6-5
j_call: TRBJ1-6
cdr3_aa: CASSYSPPPTGLRVESPLHF
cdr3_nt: TGTGCCAGCAGTTACTCACCCCCCCCGACCGGGCTCCGTGTTGAATCACCCCTCCACTTT

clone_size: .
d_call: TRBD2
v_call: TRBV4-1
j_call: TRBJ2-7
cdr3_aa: CASSRVAGDPHEQYF
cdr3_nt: TGCGCCAGCAGCCGAGTAGCGGGGGACCCCCATGAGCAGTACTTC

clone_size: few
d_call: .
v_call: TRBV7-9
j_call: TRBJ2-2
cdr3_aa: CASSNRDTVPTGELFF
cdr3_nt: TGTGCCAGCAGTAACCGGGACACCGTCCCCACCGGGGAGCTGTTTTTT

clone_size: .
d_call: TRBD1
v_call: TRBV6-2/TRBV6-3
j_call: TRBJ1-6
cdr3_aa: CASSFFGQGGHSPLHF
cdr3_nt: TGTGCCAGCAGTTTTTTCGGACAGGGGGGTCACTCACCCCTCCACTTT

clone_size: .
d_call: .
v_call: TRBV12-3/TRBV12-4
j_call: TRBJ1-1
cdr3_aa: CASRVGRVTEAFF
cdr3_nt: TGTGCCAGCAGAGTCGGGAGGGTCACTGAAGCTTTCTTT

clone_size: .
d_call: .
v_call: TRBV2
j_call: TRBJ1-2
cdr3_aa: CASSEDGQIYGYTF
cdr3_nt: TGTGCCAGCAGTGAAGATGGACAGATTTATGGCTACACCTTC

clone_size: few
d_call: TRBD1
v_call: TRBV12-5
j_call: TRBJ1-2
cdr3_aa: CASGLGDRSNSYTF
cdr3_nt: TGTGCTAGTGGTTTGGGGGACAGGTCCAACAGCTACACCTTC

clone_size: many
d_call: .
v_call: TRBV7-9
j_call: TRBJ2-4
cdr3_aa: CASSLDVLYF
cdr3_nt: TGTGCCAGCAGCTTGGATGTTCTGTACTTC

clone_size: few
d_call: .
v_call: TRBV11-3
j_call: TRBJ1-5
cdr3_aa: CASYHRFNQPQHF
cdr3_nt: TGTGCCAGCTATCACAGATTTAATCAGCCCCAGCATTTT

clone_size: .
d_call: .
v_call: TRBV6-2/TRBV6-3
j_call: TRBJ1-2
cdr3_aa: CASTALDRTYGYTF
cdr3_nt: TGTGCCAGCACCGCCCTCGACAGGACCTATGGCTACACCTTC

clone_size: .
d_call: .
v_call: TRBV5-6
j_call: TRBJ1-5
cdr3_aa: CASSLYGYSNQPQHF
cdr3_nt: TGTGCCAGCAGCTTGTATGGTTATAGCAATCAGCCCCAGCATTTT

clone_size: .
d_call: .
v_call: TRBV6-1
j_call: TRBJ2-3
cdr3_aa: CASSELSRDTQYF
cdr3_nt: TGTGCCAGCAGTGAACTATCCCGGGATACGCAGTATTTT

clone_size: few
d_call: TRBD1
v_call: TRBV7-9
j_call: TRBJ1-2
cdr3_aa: CASSTSGTVNYGYTF
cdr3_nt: TGTGCCAGCAGCACCTCCGGGACAGTTAACTATGGCTACACCTTC

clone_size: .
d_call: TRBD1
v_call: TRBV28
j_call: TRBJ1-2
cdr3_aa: CASSLIRGDGYTF
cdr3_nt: TGTGCCAGCAGTTTGATCAGGGGGGATGGCTACACCTTC

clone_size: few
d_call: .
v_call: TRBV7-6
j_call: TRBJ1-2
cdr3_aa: CASSLGGGITGYTF
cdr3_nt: TGTGCCAGCAGCTTAGGTGGAGGGATAACAGGCTACACCTTC

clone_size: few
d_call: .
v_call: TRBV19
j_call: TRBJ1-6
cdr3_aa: CASSISVFDSPLHF
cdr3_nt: TGTGCCAGTAGTATCTCCGTTTTCGATTCACCCCTCCACTTT

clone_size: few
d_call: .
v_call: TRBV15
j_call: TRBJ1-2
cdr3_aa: CATSREAVGHMYGYTF
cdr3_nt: TGTGCCACCAGCAGAGAGGCGGTTGGACACATGTATGGCTACACCTTC

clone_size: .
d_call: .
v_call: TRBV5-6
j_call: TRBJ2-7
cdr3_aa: CASSLRDFPSYEQYF
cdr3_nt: TGTGCCAGCAGCTTGAGGGACTTCCCCTCCTACGAGCAGTACTTC

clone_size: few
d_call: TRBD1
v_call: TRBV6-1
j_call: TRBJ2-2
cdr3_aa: CASSLDRAPGELFF
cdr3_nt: TGTGCCAGCAGTTTGGACAGGGCTCCCGGGGAGCTGTTTTTT

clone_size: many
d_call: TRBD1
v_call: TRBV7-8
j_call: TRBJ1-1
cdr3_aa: CASSPRTGNTEAFF
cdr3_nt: TGTGCCAGCAGCCCAAGGACAGGGAACACTGAAGCTTTCTTT

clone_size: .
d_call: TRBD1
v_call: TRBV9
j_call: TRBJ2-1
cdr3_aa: CASSPFGQGAYEQFF
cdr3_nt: TGTGCCAGCAGCCCTTTCGGACAGGGGGCTTATGAGCAGTTCTTC

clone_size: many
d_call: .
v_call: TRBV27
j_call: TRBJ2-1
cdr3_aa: CASSLDSNEQFF
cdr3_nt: TGTGCCAGCAGCTTAGATAGCAATGAGCAGTTCTTC

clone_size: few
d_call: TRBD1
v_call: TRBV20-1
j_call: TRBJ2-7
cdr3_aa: CSAGSGGSYEQYF
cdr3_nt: TGCAGTGCTGGATCAGGGGGCTCCTACGAGCAGTACTTC

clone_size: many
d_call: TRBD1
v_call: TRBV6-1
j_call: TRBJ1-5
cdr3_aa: CASSSHLIQGAGRQPQHF
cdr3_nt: TGTGCCAGCAGTTCGCATTTGATTCAGGGGGCTGGAAGGCAGCCCCAGCATTTT

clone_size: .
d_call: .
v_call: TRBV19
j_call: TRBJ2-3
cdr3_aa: CASAPDPLTSTDTQYF
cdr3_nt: TGTGCCAGCGCTCCGGATCCCCTAACTAGCACAGATACGCAGTATTTT

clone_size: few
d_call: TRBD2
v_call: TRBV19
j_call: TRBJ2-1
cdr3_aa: CASSQLAGDYNEQFF
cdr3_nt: TGTGCCAGTAGCCAACTAGCGGGGGACTACAATGAGCAGTTCTTC

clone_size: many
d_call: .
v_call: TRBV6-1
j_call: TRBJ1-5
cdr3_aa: CASSEAIGPAEGNQPQHF
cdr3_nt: TGTGCCAGCAGTGAAGCGATAGGCCCGGCCGAGGGTAATCAGCCCCAGCATTTT

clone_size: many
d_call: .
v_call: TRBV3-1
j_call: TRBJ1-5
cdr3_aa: CASSLTNLGGGDQPQHF
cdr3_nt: TGTGCCAGCAGCCTTACCAACCTTGGCGGGGGCGATCAGCCCCAGCATTTT

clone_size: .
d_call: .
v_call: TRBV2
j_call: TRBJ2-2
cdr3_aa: CATTSTGKNTGELFF
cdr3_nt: TGTGCCACTACATCGACAGGAAAAAACACCGGGGAGCTGTTTTTT

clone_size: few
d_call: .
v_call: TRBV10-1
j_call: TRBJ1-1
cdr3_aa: CASSESAGMNTEAFF
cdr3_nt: TGCGCCAGCAGTGAGTCGGCAGGAATGAACACTGAAGCTTTCTTT

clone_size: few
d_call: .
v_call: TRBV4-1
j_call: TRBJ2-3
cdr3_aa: CASSVPGDTQYF
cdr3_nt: TGCGCCAGCAGCGTTCCAGGAGATACGCAGTATTTT